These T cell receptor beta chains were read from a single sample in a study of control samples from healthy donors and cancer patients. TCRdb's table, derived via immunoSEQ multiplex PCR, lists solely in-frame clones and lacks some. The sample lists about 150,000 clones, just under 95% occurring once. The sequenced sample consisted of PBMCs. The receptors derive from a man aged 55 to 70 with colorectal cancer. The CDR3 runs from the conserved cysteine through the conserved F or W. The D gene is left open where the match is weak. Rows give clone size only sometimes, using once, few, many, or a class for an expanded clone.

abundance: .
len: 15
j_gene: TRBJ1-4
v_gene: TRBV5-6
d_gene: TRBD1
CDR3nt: TGTGCCAGCAGCTTGTGGGGACAGGGTAATGAAAAACTGTTTTTT
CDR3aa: CASSLWGQGNEKLFF

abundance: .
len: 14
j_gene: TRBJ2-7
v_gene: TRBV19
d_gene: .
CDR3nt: TGTGCCAGTAGTATAGCCGGGGGTCCCTACGAGCAGTACTTC
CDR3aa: CASSIAGGPYEQYF

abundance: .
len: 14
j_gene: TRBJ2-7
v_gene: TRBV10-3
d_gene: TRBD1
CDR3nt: TGTGCCATCAGTGGCCGACAGGGGGTCTACGAGCAGTACTTC
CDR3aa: CAISGRQGVYEQYF

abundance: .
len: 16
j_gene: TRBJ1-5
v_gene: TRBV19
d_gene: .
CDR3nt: TGTGCCACTACCCCCAGGGGCAGGGGAGACAATCAGCCCCAGCATTTT
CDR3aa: CATTPRGRGDNQPQHF

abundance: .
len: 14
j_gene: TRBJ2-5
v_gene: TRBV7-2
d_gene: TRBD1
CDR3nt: TGTGCCAGCAGTGGGACAGGCTCGGGCGAGACCCAGTACTTC
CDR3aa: CASSGTGSGETQYF

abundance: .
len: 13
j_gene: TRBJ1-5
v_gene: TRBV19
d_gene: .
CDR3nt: TGTGCCAGTAGTATAGACCAGCCCCAGCCCCAGCATTTT
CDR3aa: CASSIDQPQPQHF

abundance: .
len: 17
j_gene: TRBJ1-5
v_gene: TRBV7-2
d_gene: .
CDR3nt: TGTGCCAGCAGCTTAGGGTTCAGGGGATCTAGCAATCAGCCCCAGCATTTT
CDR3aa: CASSLGFRGSSNQPQHF

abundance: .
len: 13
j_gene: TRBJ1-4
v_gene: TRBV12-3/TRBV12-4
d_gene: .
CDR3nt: TGTGCCAGCAGATTCGGGTTTAATGAAAAACTGTTTTTT
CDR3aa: CASRFGFNEKLFF

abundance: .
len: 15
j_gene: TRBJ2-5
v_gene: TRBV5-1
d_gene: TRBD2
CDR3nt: TGCGCCAGCACCCTACTAGCGGGGGGGCCGGAGACCCAGTACTTC
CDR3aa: CASTLLAGGPETQYF

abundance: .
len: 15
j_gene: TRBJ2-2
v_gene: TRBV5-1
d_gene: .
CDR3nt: TGCGCCAGCAGCTCTGGACAACCGAACACCGGGAAGCTGTTTTTT
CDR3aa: CASSSGQPNTGKLFF

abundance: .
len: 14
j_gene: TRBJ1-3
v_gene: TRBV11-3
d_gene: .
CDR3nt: TGTGCCAGCAGCTTGGGGCTGGAGGGAAACACCATATATTTT
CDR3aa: CASSLGLEGNTIYF

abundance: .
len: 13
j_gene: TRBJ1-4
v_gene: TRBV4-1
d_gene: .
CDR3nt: TGCGCCAGCAGCCTGGGACACGGTGAAAAACTGTTTTTT
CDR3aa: CASSLGHGEKLFF

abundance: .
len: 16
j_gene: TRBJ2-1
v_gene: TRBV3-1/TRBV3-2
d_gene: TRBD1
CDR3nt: TGTGCCAGCAGCCAGTCGGGACAGGTTTCCTACAATGAGCAGTTCTTC
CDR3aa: CASSQSGQVSYNEQFF

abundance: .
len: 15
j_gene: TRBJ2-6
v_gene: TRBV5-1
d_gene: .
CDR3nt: TGCGCCAGCAGCTCCACACTGTCGGGGGCCAACGTCCTGACTTTC
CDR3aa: CASSSTLSGANVLTF

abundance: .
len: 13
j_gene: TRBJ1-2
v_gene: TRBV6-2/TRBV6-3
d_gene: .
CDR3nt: TGTGCCAGCAGCCAATCGCTCGGGGCTGGCTACACCTTC
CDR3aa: CASSQSLGAGYTF

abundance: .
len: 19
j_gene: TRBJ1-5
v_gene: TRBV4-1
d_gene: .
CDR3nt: TGCGCCAGCAGCCAAGATAAGCAGGGGCGGCGAGTAAGCAATCAGCCCCAGCATTTT
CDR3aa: CASSQDKQGRRVSNQPQHF

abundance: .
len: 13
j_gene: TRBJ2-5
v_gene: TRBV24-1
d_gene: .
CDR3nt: TGTGCCACCAGAGACAGGACCAGAGAGACCCAGTACTTC
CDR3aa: CATRDRTRETQYF

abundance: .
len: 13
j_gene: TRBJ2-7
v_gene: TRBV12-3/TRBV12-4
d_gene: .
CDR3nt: TGTGCCAGCAGTTTAACAGCCTCCTACGAGCAGTACTTC
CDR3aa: CASSLTASYEQYF

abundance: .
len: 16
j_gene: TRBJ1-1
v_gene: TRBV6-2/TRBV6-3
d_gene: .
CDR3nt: TGTGCCAGCAGTTACTCGGCTATGGGGGCGCGGTCTGAAGCTTTCTTT
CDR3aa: CASSYSAMGARSEAFF

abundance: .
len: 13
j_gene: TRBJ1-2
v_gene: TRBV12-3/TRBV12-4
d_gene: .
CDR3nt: TGTGCCAGCAGTACCGATGGGACCTATGGCTACACCTTC
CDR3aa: CASSTDGTYGYTF

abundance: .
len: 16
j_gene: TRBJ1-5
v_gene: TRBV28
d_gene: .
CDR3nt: TGTGCCAGCAGTTTAGCCCGCGGGCAGGGGAATCAGCCCCAGCATTTT
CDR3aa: CASSLARGQGNQPQHF

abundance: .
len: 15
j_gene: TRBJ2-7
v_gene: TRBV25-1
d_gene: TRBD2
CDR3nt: TGTGCCAGCAGTGAAACCCGGGGGGGGTCCTACGAGCAGTACTTC
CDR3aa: CASSETRGGSYEQYF

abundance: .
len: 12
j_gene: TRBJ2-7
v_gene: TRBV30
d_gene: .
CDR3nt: TGTGCCTGGAGTCCTCAGGACCGCCAGCAGTACTTC
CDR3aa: CAWSPQDRQQYF

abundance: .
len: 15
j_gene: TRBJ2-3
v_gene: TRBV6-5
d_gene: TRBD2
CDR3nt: TGTGCCAGCATTAGCGGGGGGGCCGGTACAGATACGCAGTATTTT
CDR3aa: CASISGGAGTDTQYF

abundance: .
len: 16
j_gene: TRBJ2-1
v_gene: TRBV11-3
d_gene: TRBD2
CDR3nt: TGTGCCAGCAGCCCGGGGACTAGCGGGGGGGCCAGGGAGCAGTTCTTC
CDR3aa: CASSPGTSGGAREQFF

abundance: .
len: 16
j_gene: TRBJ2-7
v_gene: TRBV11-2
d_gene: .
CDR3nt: TGTGCCAGCAGCTTAGATCGAGCCGGGAGCTCCTACGAGCAGTACTTC
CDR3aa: CASSLDRAGSSYEQYF

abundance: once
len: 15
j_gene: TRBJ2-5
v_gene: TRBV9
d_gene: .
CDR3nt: TGTGCCAGCAGCGTGTCCGGGGTGCTTGGGGAGACCCAGTACTTC
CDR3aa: CASSVSGVLGETQYF

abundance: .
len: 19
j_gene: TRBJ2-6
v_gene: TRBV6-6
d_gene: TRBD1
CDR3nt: TGTGCCAGCAGTCCCCGAGGGGGACAGGAAATCTCTGGGGCCAACGTCCTGACTTTC
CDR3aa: CASSPRGGQEISGANVLTF

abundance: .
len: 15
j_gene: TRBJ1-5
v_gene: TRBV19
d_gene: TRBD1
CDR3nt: TGTGCCAGTAGGGCGGACAGGGTTGGCAATCAGCCCCAGCATTTT
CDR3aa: CASRADRVGNQPQHF

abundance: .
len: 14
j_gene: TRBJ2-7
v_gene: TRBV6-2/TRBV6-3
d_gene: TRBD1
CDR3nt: TGTGCCAGCAGTCCCGGGACAGGGATGCACGAGCAGTACTTC
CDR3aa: CASSPGTGMHEQYF

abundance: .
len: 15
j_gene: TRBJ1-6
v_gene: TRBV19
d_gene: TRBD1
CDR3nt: TGTGCCAGTAGTTTTCAGGGGGTTTTGGATTCACCCCTCCACTTT
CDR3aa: CASSFQGVLDSPLHF

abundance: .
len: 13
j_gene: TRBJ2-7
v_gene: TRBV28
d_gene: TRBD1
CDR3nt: TGTGCCAGCAATTCAGGACAGGGCGGCGAGCAGTACTTC
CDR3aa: CASNSGQGGEQYF

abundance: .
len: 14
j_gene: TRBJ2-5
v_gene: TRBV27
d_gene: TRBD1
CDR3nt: TGTGCCAGCAGTTTATCTGGACAGGGCGTGACCCAGTACTTC
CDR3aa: CASSLSGQGVTQYF

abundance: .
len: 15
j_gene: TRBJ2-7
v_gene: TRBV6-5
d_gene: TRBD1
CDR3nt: TGTGCCAGCAGTTACTCGGACAGGGGTATCTACGAGCAGTACTTC
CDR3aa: CASSYSDRGIYEQYF

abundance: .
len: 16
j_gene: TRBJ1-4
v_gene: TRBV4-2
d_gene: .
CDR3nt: TGTGCCAGCAGCCAAGGGGTCAGAACAACTAATGAAAAACTGTTTTTT
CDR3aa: CASSQGVRTTNEKLFF

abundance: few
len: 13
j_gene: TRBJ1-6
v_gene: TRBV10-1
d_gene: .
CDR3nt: TGCGCCAGCAGTGCCACGGTCAATTCACCCCTCCACTTT
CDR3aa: CASSATVNSPLHF

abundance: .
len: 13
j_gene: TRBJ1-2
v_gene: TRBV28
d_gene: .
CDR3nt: TGTGCCAGCAACGGAGGCGGGAACTATGGCTACACCTTC
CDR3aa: CASNGGGNYGYTF

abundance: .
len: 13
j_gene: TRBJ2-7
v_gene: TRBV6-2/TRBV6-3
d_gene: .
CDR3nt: TGTGCCAGCAGTACTGACAGGAGTTACGAGCAGTACTTC
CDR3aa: CASSTDRSYEQYF

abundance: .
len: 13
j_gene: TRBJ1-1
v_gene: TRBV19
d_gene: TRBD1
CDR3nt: TGTGCCAGTAGCCGACAGGGGAACACTGAAGCTTTCTTT
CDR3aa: CASSRQGNTEAFF

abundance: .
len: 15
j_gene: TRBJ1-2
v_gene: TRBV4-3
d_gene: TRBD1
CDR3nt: TGCGCCAGCAGCGAGGGACAGGGGGTATACTATGGCTACACCTTC
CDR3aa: CASSEGQGVYYGYTF